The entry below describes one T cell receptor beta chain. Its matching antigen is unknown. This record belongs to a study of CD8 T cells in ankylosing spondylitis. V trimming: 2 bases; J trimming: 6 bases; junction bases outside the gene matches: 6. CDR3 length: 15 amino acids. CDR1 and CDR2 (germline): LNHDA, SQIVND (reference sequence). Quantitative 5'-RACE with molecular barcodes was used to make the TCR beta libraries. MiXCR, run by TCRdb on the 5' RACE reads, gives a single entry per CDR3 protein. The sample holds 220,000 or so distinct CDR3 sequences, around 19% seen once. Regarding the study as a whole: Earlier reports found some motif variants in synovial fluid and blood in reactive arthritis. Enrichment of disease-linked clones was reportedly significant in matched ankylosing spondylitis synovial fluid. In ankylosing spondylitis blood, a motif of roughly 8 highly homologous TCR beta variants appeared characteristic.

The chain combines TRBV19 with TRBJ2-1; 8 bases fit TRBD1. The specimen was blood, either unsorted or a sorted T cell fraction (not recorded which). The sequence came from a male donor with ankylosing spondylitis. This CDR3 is CASSIIGTGSNEQFF. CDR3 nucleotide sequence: TGTGCCAGTAGTATAATAGGGACAGGCTCCAATGAGCAGTTCTTC.